The 9 T cell receptor beta chains below were found in one sample sequenced in a study of PD-1 blockade in classical Hodgkin lymphoma. The assay was immunoSEQ multiplex PCR, and TCRdb's table has in-frame clones only and misses some. Here the sample spans about 24,000 clones, approximately 70% being singletons. Time point denoted: cycle 4 day 1 (C4D1), after six to seven weeks of nivolumab. Every patient relapsed after autologous stem cell transplantation, and brentuximab vedotin exposure varied. The sample consisted of peripheral blood mononuclear cells (PBMCs), taken before the fourth cycle of nivolumab. These receptors all come from a human donor with classical Hodgkin lymphoma.

The chain uses TRBV14 and TRBJ1-5; D not certain. V was pared by 0 bases and J by 0 bases, with 15 bases between. The CDR3 consists of 18 residues. CDR1 and CDR2 from the germline V gene are SGHDN and FVKESK. The CDR3 region is CASSQDAPRGSSNQPQHF. CDR3 nucleotide sequence: TGTGCCAGCAGCCAAGACGCACCCAGAGGTAGTAGCAATCAGCCCCAGCATTTT.

This chain uses TRBV4-3 with TRBJ1-5; no reliable D call. The V end lost 0 bases, the J end lost 4 bases, and 7 bases lay between the germline ends. Germline lookup yields CDR1 LGHNA and CDR2 YSLEER. The CDR3 runs 14 residues. The CDR3, as DNA: TGCGCCAGCAGCCAAGAGGGCGCTAATCAGCCCCAGCATTTT. This gives the protein CASSQEGANQPQHF.

V and J are TRBV5-6 and TRBJ1-1, with a tentative D call TRBD1 (6 bases). The length of the CDR3 is 15 residues. Germline V gives CDR1 SGHDT, CDR2 YYEEEE. Deletions cut 2 bases from V and 4 bases from J, with 15 bases between. The CDR3 bases are TGTGCCAGCAGCTTCGGGATGGGGGCGGTCACTGAAGCTTTCTTT. Protein: CASSFGMGAVTEAFF.

The rearrangement links TRBV11-3 to TRBJ2-7; 10 bases match TRBD2. CDR3 length: 15 amino acids. CDR1 and CDR2 (germline): SGHNT, YENEEA. V was clipped by 5 bases and J by 1 base; unmatched bases: 5. The CDR3 loop is CASSRSGGPSYEQYF. DNA of the CDR3: TGTGCCAGCAGCCGTAGCGGGGGGCCTTCCTACGAGCAGTACTTC.

This clone was detected only a few times. The rearrangement uses TRBV7-2 and TRBJ1-6; no clear D gene. This CDR3 is built from 12 residues. The germline V and J ends were trimmed by 5 bases and 5 bases, with 4 bases remaining between them. Germline V gene data show CDR1 as SGHTA and CDR2 as FQGNSA. The CDR3 loop is CASSGNNSPLHF. In nucleotides, the CDR3 is TGTGCCAGCAGCGGTAATAATTCACCCCTCCACTTT. The full variable domain, its missing parts supplied by reference TRBV7-2 and TRBJ1-6, is GAGVSQSPSNKVTEKGKDVELRCDPISGHTALYWYRQSLGQGLEFLIYFQGNSAPDKSGLPSDRFSAERTGGSVSTLTIQRTQQEDSAVYLCASSGNNSPLHFGNGTRLTVT.

Note on this clone: The likely explanation is a read error, given a far larger clone one base away. This chain links TRBV10-3 with TRBJ1-3; D not resolved. Trimming removed 3 bases at V and 0 bases at J, with 12 bases between. The germline gives CDR1 ENHRY, CDR2 SYGVKD. The CDR3 length is 16 residues. The CDR3, as DNA: TGTGCCATCAGTGACGTGGACCCCAACTCTGGAAACACCATATATTTT. This codes for CAISDVDPNSGNTIYF.

The chain employs TRBV28 and TRBJ1-2; D ambiguous. Germline V gene sequence: CDR1 MDHEN, CDR2 SYDVKM. CDR3 length: 14 amino acids. Trimming took off 4 bases at V and 2 bases at J, with 11 bases between the two ends. In DNA form, the CDR3 reads TGTGCCAGCAGTTCCCCTTCTGAGAACTATGGCTACACCTTC. As protein: CASSSPSENYGYTF.

The chain joins TRBV28 to TRBJ1-2; the match to TRBD1 covers 8 bases. V shed 4 bases, J shed 8 bases, and the junction held 6 bases outside the gene matches. This CDR3 has 13 amino acids. Germline V gene lookup returns CDR1 MDHEN and CDR2 SYDVKM. Written as DNA, the CDR3 is TGTGCCAGCAGTTCGGACAGGGTACGGGGCTACACCTTC. Its translation: CASSSDRVRGYTF.

The chain is built from TRBV2 and TRBJ2-7; 11 bases are shared with TRBD1. Germline trimming cut 6 bases from V and 7 bases from J; bases unmatched to any gene: 5. Per germline, CDR1 SNHLY and CDR2 FYNNEI. This CDR3 is 13 amino acids long. The CDR3 DNA follows: TGTGCCAGCAGAGGACAGGGGGCAGGGGAGCAGTACTTC. Its translation is CASRGQGAGEQYF. The full variable domain, rest sourced from reference TRBV2 and TRBJ2-7, is EPEVTQTPSHQVTQMGQEVILRCVPISNHLYFYWYRQILGQKVEFLVSFYNNEISEKSEIFDDQFSVERPDGSNFTLKIRSTKLEDSAMYFCASRGQGAGEQYFGPGTRLTVT.